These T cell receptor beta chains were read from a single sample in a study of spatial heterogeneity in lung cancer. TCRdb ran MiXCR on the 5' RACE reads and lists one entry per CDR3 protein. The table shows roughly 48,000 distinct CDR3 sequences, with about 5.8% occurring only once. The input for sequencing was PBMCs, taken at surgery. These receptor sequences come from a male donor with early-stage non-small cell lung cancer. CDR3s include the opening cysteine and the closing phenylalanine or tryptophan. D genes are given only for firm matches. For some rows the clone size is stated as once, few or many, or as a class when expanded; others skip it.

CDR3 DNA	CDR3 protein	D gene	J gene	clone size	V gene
TGTGCCAGCAGCCCCGGACTCCGCGGGAGTCTCGAGCAGTACTTC	CASSPGLRGSLEQYF	TRBD2	TRBJ2-7	many	TRBV6-2/TRBV6-3
TGTGCCAGCAGGGGGCCTTCGTACAATGAGCAGTTCTTC	CASRGPSYNEQFF	.	TRBJ2-1	.	TRBV7-8
TGTGCCAGCAGTTTTGAGGACAGGCAAGAGACCCAGTACTTC	CASSFEDRQETQYF	TRBD1	TRBJ2-5	many	TRBV12-3/TRBV12-4
TGCAGTGCTAGAGAATTTAGCGCGCGGTCCGGGGAGCTGTTTTTT	CSAREFSARSGELFF	.	TRBJ2-2	.	TRBV20-1
TGCAGTGCTAATAAGGGTTTCGACGAGCAGTACTTC	CSANKGFDEQYF	.	TRBJ2-7	few	TRBV20-1
TGTGCCAGCAGTTTTGCTGGGCGGGGGCTCTACGAGCAGTACTTC	CASSFAGRGLYEQYF	.	TRBJ2-7	many	TRBV12-3/TRBV12-4
TGTGCCAGCAGTTCAACTAGCTACGAGCAGTACTTC	CASSSTSYEQYF	.	TRBJ2-7	many	TRBV28
TGCACCAGCAGCCAAGAGGCTAGCGGGAGGGCCCGGAACACCGGGGAGCTGTTTTTT	CTSSQEASGRARNTGELFF	.	TRBJ2-2	many	TRBV1
TGTGCCAGCACCAACCCCCCAGATACGCAGTATTTT	CASTNPPDTQYF	.	TRBJ2-3	many	TRBV27
TGTGCCAGCAGTTACTCGTTAGGGGGACTCGCGACAGATACGCAGTATTTT	CASSYSLGGLATDTQYF	.	TRBJ2-3	many	TRBV6-5
TGTGCCAGCAGTCACGGACAGGGCCAGGATCAGCCCCAGCATTTT	CASSHGQGQDQPQHF	TRBD1	TRBJ1-5	many	TRBV27
.	CASRLVGCGTSGSLYF	.	TRBJ2-5	many	TRBV12-2
TGTGCCAGCAGCAGTGGGCCCGGTGAGTACTACGAGCAGTACTTC	CASSSGPGEYYEQYF	.	TRBJ2-7	few	TRBV7-9
TGCGCCAGCAGCTTTGGGGGACCAGATACGCAGTATTTT	CASSFGGPDTQYF	.	TRBJ2-3	many	TRBV5-1
TGTGCCAGCAAAACCGGGACTAGCGGGAGCGGTCCCTACAATGAGCAGTTCTTC	CASKTGTSGSGPYNEQFF	TRBD2	TRBJ2-1	few	TRBV6-2/TRBV6-3
TGTGCCAGCAGCTTAGAGGGCTCTTCCTACAATGAGCAGTTCTTC	CASSLEGSSYNEQFF	.	TRBJ2-1	many	TRBV11-2
TGTGCCAGCAGTCGGGACAGGGCGGCGGATGAGCAGTACTTC	CASSRDRAADEQYF	TRBD1	TRBJ2-7	.	TRBV7-2
TGTGCCAGCTCCGTAATGGGAGCCAAAAACATTCAGTACTTC	CASSVMGAKNIQYF	.	TRBJ2-4	many	TRBV11-1
TGTGCCAGTACCACGAGGCAGGGCGAATCACCCCTCCACTTT	CASTTRQGESPLHF	.	TRBJ1-6	many	TRBV19
TGTGCCAGTAGTCCCACCGAAAGGAACTATGGCTACACCTTC	CASSPTERNYGYTF	.	TRBJ1-2	many	TRBV19
TGTGCCAGCAGCTTATTGCCCGGGGAGCTGTTTTTT	CASSLLPGELFF	.	TRBJ2-2	many	TRBV11-3
TGTGCCAGCTCAGCCGGGACCCCATCTACCCACGAGCAGTACTTC	CASSAGTPSTHEQYF	.	TRBJ2-7	few	TRBV18
TGCAGTGCTAGTCCTCAACCGAGCTCCTACAATGAGCAGTTCTTC	CSASPQPSSYNEQFF	.	TRBJ2-1	many	TRBV20-1
TGCAGTGCCGCTAAGAGCGGGACAGGCGAGCAGTACTTC	CSAAKSGTGEQYF	.	TRBJ2-7	many	TRBV20-1
TGCAGTGCTAGACAGGGGAGAGAGACCCAGTACTTC	CSARQGRETQYF	.	TRBJ2-5	many	TRBV20-1
TGTGCCAGCAGCCAAGATACGGGACCGAGCACAGATACGCAGTATTTT	CASSQDTGPSTDTQYF	.	TRBJ2-3	.	TRBV3-1
TGTGCCAGCAGCCGGACAGGGATAGATGGCTACACCTTC	CASSRTGIDGYTF	TRBD1	TRBJ1-2	few	TRBV5-5
TGCGCCAGCAGCCACTCCCAGTATCCTAACTATGGCTACACCTTC	CASSHSQYPNYGYTF	.	TRBJ1-2	many	TRBV4-3
TGTGCCAGCAGCCAGGGGTACGAGCAGTACTTC	CASSQGYEQYF	.	TRBJ2-7	many	TRBV28